The 28 T cell receptor beta chains reported below all come from one sample, sequenced in a study of graft-versus-host responses after intestinal transplantation. These receptors lack a known antigen. Sequencing used immunoSEQ multiplex PCR; TCRdb keeps in-frame clones, though not all of them. The sample holds approximately 49,000 clones, roughly 95% seen once. Sequenced material: unstimulated CD8+ T cells sorted from spleen or lymph node cells, taken before transplant. All receptors derive from a human donor who was the organ donor for an intestinal transplant.

To note about this clone: The junction differs from germline at one of its ends, possibly a read error. The rearrangement joins TRBV27 to TRBJ1-6; D call uncertain. The CDR3 spans 15 residues. Germline V gene sequence: CDR1 MNHEY, CDR2 SMNVEV (reference sequence). The CDR3 sequence is CASRLTSSYNSPLHF. The CDR3 nucleotides are TGTGCCAGCCGTTTAACGAGCTCCTATAATTCACCCCTCCACTTT.

The J gene is TRBJ1-1, the V gene TRBV29-1; D unclear. Germline lookup yields CDR1 SQVTM and CDR2 ANQGSEA. The germline V and J ends were trimmed by 6 bases and 8 bases, with 10 bases remaining between them. This CDR3 has 10 residues. CDR3 sequence (DNA): TGCAGCGTGGAGGACGGAGAAGCTTTCTTT. Its protein is CSVEDGEAFF.

The V and J genes are TRBV7-3 and TRBJ1-1; tentatively, D is TRBD1 (5 bases). The germline V gene has CDR1 SGHTA and CDR2 FQGTGA. The CDR3 extends over 15 amino acids. Between the trimmed V and J ends, which lost 2 bases and 1 base, there was a span of 11 bases. CDR3 in amino acids: CASSLYAGRNTEAFF. The CDR3 nucleotides are TGTGCCAGCAGCTTATATGCAGGGAGGAACACTGAAGCTTTCTTT.

This chain connects TRBV4-1 to TRBJ2-1, with unresolved D. Trimming removed 4 bases from V and 0 bases from J, with 10 bases in between. This CDR3 contains 15 residues. From germline, CDR1 is MGHRA and CDR2 YSYEKL. The chain's CDR3 is CASSLTETSYNEQFF. The CDR3 DNA reads as TGCGCCAGCAGCCTGACGGAGACCTCCTACAATGAGCAGTTCTTC.

The chain carries TRBV19 and TRBJ2-5, with D possibly being TRBD1 or TRBD2 (5 bases each). Trimming cost V 3 bases and J 0 bases, with 14 bases left between them. The CDR3 spans 16 residues. The V gene's germline CDR1 is LNHDA and CDR2 SQIVND (reference sequence). The CDR3 DNA is TGTGCCAGTAGTATGTCTGGGGGTGCGAACCAAGAGACCCAGTACTTC. Protein sequence: CASSMSGGANQETQYF.

The V call is TRBV5-1, the J call TRBJ2-1; TRBD2 agrees at 7 bases. The germline gives CDR1 SGHRS, CDR2 YFSETQ. The CDR3 has 14 residues. V shed 1 base and J 3 bases; nucleotides not matched to a gene: 1. The CDR3: CASSLSGGYNEQFF. The CDR3 nucleotides read TGCGCCAGCAGCTTGTCGGGGGGCTACAATGAGCAGTTCTTC.

The V gene is TRBV6-1, the J gene TRBJ1-2, with 9 bases that match TRBD1. From germline, CDR1 is MNHNS and CDR2 SASEGT. This CDR3 has 15 amino acids. V was pared by 6 bases and J by 0 bases, with 5 bases of the junction left unmatched. The CDR3 coding sequence is TGTGCCAGCAGCCGGGGACAGGGAGCTAACTATGGCTACACCTTC. Its translation is CASSRGQGANYGYTF.

This chain uses TRBV5-7 with TRBJ1-1, with 9 bases fitting TRBD1. TRBV5-7 is an ORF, with its function uncertain. The CDR3 length is 16 residues. J gave up 3 bases and V 4 bases, and 10 bases lay outside the gene matches. CDR3 in amino acids: CASSRTGEGLDTEAFF. CDR3 in DNA: TGTGCCAGCAGCCGGACAGGGGAGGGACTGGACACTGAAGCTTTCTTT.

Comments on this clone: Other DNA variants within this sample encode the same CDR3. The chain recombines TRBV2 with TRBJ2-7; the D gene could be TRBD1 or TRBD2 (8 bases each). V gave up 2 bases and J gave up 4 bases, with 27 bases separating them. Germline V lookup: CDR1 SNHLY, CDR2 FYNNEI. CDR3 length: 19 amino acids. CDR3 protein: CASSEYGRGPAGGGYEQYF. The CDR3 nucleotides read TGTGCCAGCAGTGAATACGGCAGGGGGCCCGCGGGGGGTGGATACGAGCAGTACTTC.

Here the CDR3 reads CASSQDSPYEQYF. The CDR3 coding sequence is TGTGCCAGCAGCCAAGATTCGCCGTACGAGCAGTACTTC. The chain employs TRBV4-2 and TRBJ2-7; D not resolved. The germline V gene encodes CDR1 LGHNA and CDR2 YNFKEQ. This CDR3 contains 13 residues. V dropped 0 bases and J dropped 4 bases, with 7 bases sitting between them.

The gene calls are TRBV10-2 and TRBJ1-1, with TRBD1 identical over 10 bases. V gave up 8 bases and J gave up 4 bases; unmatched junction bases: 4. CDR1 WSHSY and CDR2 SAAADI come from the germline V gene. The CDR3 extends over 13 amino acids. This CDR3 reads CASGTGEVTEAFF. The DNA of the CDR3 is TGCGCCAGCGGGACAGGGGAGGTCACTGAAGCTTTCTTT.

The chain employs TRBV2 and TRBJ1-1, with no clear D. In germline, CDR1 is SNHLY, CDR2 FYNNEI. The V end was cut by 10 bases, the J end by 0 bases, with 12 bases between. The CDR3 totals 13 residues. This chain's CDR3 is CATERGMNTEAFF. The CDR3 bases are TGTGCCACCGAGCGGGGAATGAACACTGAAGCTTTCTTT.

V usage is TRBV11-2 and J usage is TRBJ2-6; D might be TRBD1 or TRBD2, each matching 6 bases. V dropped 8 bases and J dropped 4 bases, with 27 bases sitting between them. The V gene's germline CDR1 is SGHAT and CDR2 FQNNGV. The CDR3 sequence is 19 residues long. CDR3 nucleotides: TGTGCCAGCGGAGAAATCCTCGGACAGCAGGAGGGGGGGGCCAACGTCCTGACTTTC. Protein product: CASGEILGQQEGGANVLTF. Supplemented by reference TRBV11-2 and TRBJ2-6, the full variable domain reads EAGVAQSPRYKIIEKRQSVAFWCNPISGHATLYWYQQILGQGPKLLIQFQNNGVVDDSQLPKDRFSAERLKGVDSTLKIQPAKLEDSAVYLCASGEILGQQEGGANVLTFGAGSRLTVL.

As regards this clone: Different DNA sequences within this sample yield the same CDR3. The V call is TRBV6-5, the J call TRBJ1-1; D is perhaps TRBD1 (5 bases). The V end was cut by 2 bases, the J end by 1 base, with 5 bases between. Germline CDR1 MNHEY, CDR2 SVGAGI. This CDR3 has 13 amino acids. CDR3 amino acids: CASSYRGNTEAFF. CDR3 in DNA: TGTGCCAGCAGTTACAGGGGGAACACTGAAGCTTTCTTT.

This clone was observed once. The genes are TRBV29-1 and TRBJ2-7; D is perhaps TRBD1 (6 bases). Germline CDR1 and CDR2: SQVTM and ANQGSEA. Trimming took 2 bases from V and 0 from J, leaving 8 bases between them. The CDR3 is 13 amino acids. The CDR3 reads CSVEQGSSYEQYF. CDR3 nucleotide sequence: TGCAGCGTTGAACAGGGGAGCTCCTACGAGCAGTACTTC.

The chain recombines TRBV7-9 with TRBJ2-3; D perhaps matches TRBD2 (5 bases). This CDR3 has 19 residues. The V gene's germline CDR1 is SEHNR and CDR2 FQNEAQ (reference sequence). Trimming took off 2 bases at V and 1 base at J, with 22 bases between the two ends. CDR3 amino acids: CASSLKALLLDQGTDTQYF. CDR3 coding DNA: TGTGCCAGCAGCTTAAAGGCTCTTTTACTAGATCAGGGCACAGATACGCAGTATTTT.

CDR3 in DNA: TGTGCCAGCAGCATGGGACAGGGTATAGGGGAGACCCAGTACTTC. It translates to CASSMGQGIGETQYF. J is TRBJ2-5 and V is TRBV9; 9 bases agree with TRBD1. Trimming took 4 bases from V and 5 from J; bases not matched to a gene: 9. CDR3 length equals 15 residues. The V gene's germline CDR1 is SGDLS and CDR2 YYNGEE.

The genes are TRBV4-1 and TRBJ1-2; 8 bases align to TRBD1. The germline CDR1 and CDR2 sequences are MGHRA and YSYEKL. V gave up 1 base and J gave up 7 bases; unmatched junction bases: 5. The CDR3 covers 14 residues. Written as DNA, the CDR3 is TGCGCCAGCAGCCAAGCGGGACAGGTGTTTGGCTACACCTTC. It specifies CASSQAGQVFGYTF.

This clone has only one observation. The chain couples TRBV28 to TRBJ1-1, with 7 bases aligning to TRBD1. Germline trimming cut 4 bases from V and 5 bases from J; bases unmatched to any gene: 7. Germline loops: CDR1 MDHEN, CDR2 SYDVKM. The CDR3 covers 14 residues. The CDR3 is CASSSRGAGTEAFF. CDR3 DNA: TGTGCCAGCAGTTCCAGGGGGGCTGGTACTGAAGCTTTCTTT. Looking up the rest from reference TRBV28 and TRBJ1-1 gives the full variable domain: DVKVTQSSRYLVKRTGEKVFLECVQDMDHENMFWYRQDPGLGLRLIYFSYDVKMKEKGDIPEGYSVSREKKERFSLILESASTNQTSMYLCASSSRGAGTEAFFGQGTRLTVV.

V usage is TRBV4-1 and J usage is TRBJ2-1, with D perhaps TRBD2 (5 bases). Germline CDR1 MGHRA, CDR2 YSYEKL. CDR3 size: 14 residues. The V and J ends lost 2 bases and 5 bases respectively, with 10 bases between them. This CDR3 reads CASSQLPGDNEQFF. For the CDR3, the DNA is TGCGCCAGCAGCCAACTCCCCGGGGACAATGAGCAGTTCTTC.

J is TRBJ1-1 and V is TRBV5-4; 7 bases align to TRBD1. This CDR3 contains 12 residues. CDR1 and CDR2 from the germline V gene are SGHNT and YYREEE (reference sequence). Germline trimming cut 3 bases from V and 7 bases from J; bases unmatched to any gene: 3. This CDR3 reads CASSYGQVEAFF. CDR3 DNA sequence: TGTGCCAGCAGCTATGGACAGGTTGAAGCTTTCTTT.

J is TRBJ1-5 and V is TRBV28; D perhaps matches TRBD1 (6 bases). Germline lookup yields CDR1 MDHEN and CDR2 SYDVKM. The CDR3 consists of 14 residues. Trimming took off 9 bases at V and 1 base at J, with 13 bases between the two ends. CDR3 amino acids: CASWTATSNQPQHF. The CDR3, as DNA: TGTGCCAGTTGGACAGCCACGAGCAATCAGCCCCAGCATTTT.

Here the CDR3 reads CASRDVMAPRKTYGYTF. As DNA, the CDR3 is TGTGCAAGTCGCGATGTGATGGCTCCACGAAAGACCTATGGCTACACCTTC. The J gene is TRBJ1-2, the V gene TRBV12-2. TRBV12-2 corresponds to a pseudogene. This CDR3 contains 17 residues.

CDR3 nucleotides: TGTGCCATCAGTGAGTCGGGGAACGAGCAGTACTTC. This sequence encodes CAISESGNEQYF. The chain employs TRBV10-3 and TRBJ2-7, with no clear D. V lost 0 bases to trimming and J lost 5 bases, with 5 bases between them. Germline assignment: CDR1 ENHRY and CDR2 SYGVKD. The CDR3 has 12 amino acids.

The chain employs TRBV27 and TRBJ1-1; maybe TRBD1 (5 bases). CDR1 and CDR2 from the germline V gene are MNHEY and SMNVEV (reference sequence). This CDR3 comprises 16 residues. V was cut by 1 base and J by 4 bases, with 16 bases left in between. The CDR3 is CASSLLQRGVGTEAFF. CDR3 DNA sequence: TGTGCCAGCAGTTTATTGCAGCGGGGGGTGGGCACTGAAGCTTTCTTT.

The rearrangement joins TRBV28 to TRBJ2-2; perhaps TRBD1 as D (6 bases). CDR1 and CDR2 (germline): MDHEN, SYDVKM. V lost 5 bases to trimming and J lost 5 bases, with 12 bases between them. CDR3 length: 14 amino acids. The CDR3 loop is CASSPRQVTGELFF. For the CDR3, the DNA is TGTGCCAGCAGTCCCCGACAGGTTACCGGGGAGCTGTTTTTT. The variable domain in full, completed from reference TRBV28 and TRBJ2-2, reads DVKVTQSSRYLVKRTGEKVFLECVQDMDHENMFWYRQDPGLGLRLIYFSYDVKMKEKGDIPEGYSVSREKKERFSLILESASTNQTSMYLCASSPRQVTGELFFGEGSRLTVL.

This chain connects TRBV7-2 to TRBJ2-2; 8 bases match TRBD2. The V segment lost 1 base and the J segment 0 bases; nucleotides outside the gene matches: 7. This CDR3 comprises 18 residues. The germline gives CDR1 SGHTA, CDR2 FQGNSA. Here the CDR3 DNA reads TGTGCCAGCAGCTTAGATGTAGCGGGGCTGGCGAACACCGGGGAGCTGTTTTTT. This gives the protein CASSLDVAGLANTGELFF.

This chain joins TRBV27 and TRBJ1-2, with unresolved D. Trimming cost V 8 bases and J 3 bases, with 16 bases left between them. CDR1 is MNHEY and CDR2 is SMNVEV in the germline V gene (reference sequence). This CDR3 is built from 14 residues. The CDR3 DNA reads TGTGCCAGCGGCACTTGGGGATCGGACTATGGCTACACCTTC. Translating gives CASGTWGSDYGYTF.